This TCR beta chain is drawn from a study of shared clonotypes between healthy human individuals (dated by TCRdb to the early 2020s). For the study in its entirety: The cohort included three men and two women between 18 and 49 years of age. To estimate repertoire size and how much clonotype sharing occurs between individuals, the study deeply sequenced the blood TCR repertoires of about five healthy adults. Different laboratories and diverse techniques were used to prepare libraries and sequence TCR repertoires, to increase sequencing depth and limit assay-specific biases. Leukapheresis yielded between about 0.8 and 8.9 billion PBMCs per donor. Per donor, three plates each were used for CD4 naive and CD4 memory, two for CD8 naive, and one for CD8 memory. Overall study outcomes, separate from this receptor: Based on pairwise subsampling, the degree of clonotype sharing among donors was expected to be affected by sequencing depth. About 5% of naive CD4, around 3.5% of naive CD8, about 2.4% of memory CD4, and roughly 0.4% of memory CD8 clonotypes were shared across four donors. The small number of donors limited the genetic and exposure-history diversity represented. Only blood was sampled, and tissue TCR repertoires likely differ from those in blood. Larger estimated clonotype richness was generally found for naive subsets than for memory subsets. Clonotypes shared by all four sorted-subset donors showed higher generation probabilities than non-shared clonotypes. Incomplete sequencing was indicated by rarefaction of sorted-subset datasets, despite the large sequencing depth.

The germline V gene encodes CDR1 SGHNT and CDR2 YYREEE (reference sequence). V is pruned by 5 bases and J by 5 bases, leaving 4 bases of the junction without a gene match. The CDR3 covers 13 residues, taking in both the cysteine and the phenylalanine. Kept here is only the CDR3 DNA, which spans 39 bases and is read in frame from base 1. CD8 naive samples were obtained by positive selection for CCR7 among CD45RO-negative cells, yielding a CD45RA+CCR7+ population from which TemRA cells were excluded. Donors were healthy HIV-negative adults with no recently reported acute infections or vaccinations. Every donor was a Caucasian adult residing in Nashville, Tennessee, USA. Blood was obtained by leukapheresis, after which PBMCs were separated by Ficoll-Histopaque density gradient centrifugation and cryopreserved in liquid nitrogen vapor phase. Analytical flow cytometry was used to check the purity and quantity of every magnetically sorted T cell population. Genomic DNA was isolated from each sorted fraction and quantified by UV absorbance on a Nanodrop 2000c.

Using the deep immunoSEQ assay, TCR CDR3 regions were amplified from genomic DNA by multiplex PCR. Extracted genomic DNA from each cell subset was spread evenly across all wells of several immunoSEQ 96-well plates, with each plate serving as a replicate. For sorted subsets, approximately 200 ng of genomic DNA, equivalent to around 31,000 T cell genomes, went into each replicate PCR. Purified libraries were measured with a Qubit 3.0 fluorometer, size-checked on a Bioanalyzer 2100, and measured again with the KAPA Library Quantification kit. Every immunoSEQ 96-well plate was sequenced on a separate single-read 150-cycle Illumina NextSeq 550 flow cell. As for how the authors treated the data: Because the immunoSEQ output included only junctional sequences and no quality scores, the filtering could not be the same as the filtering used for full-length reads. Sequences were annotated with PyIR, a Python wrapper for IgBLAST v1.9, using IMGT germline references to assign V/J genes and CDR3. Any read was removed if the V/J assignment was weak (E-value above 1e-6), the CDR3 was missing, or the read contained stop codons, out-of-frame junctions, or ambiguous translated residues. V3J clonotypes were defined by identical inferred V gene, J gene, and CDR3 amino acid sequence. To compute the percentage overlap between repertoires, the number of shared unique clonotypes was divided by the size of the smaller repertoire. Repertoire richness was assessed with RTK rarefaction, the Chao1 estimator, and Recon v2.1 estimates of unobserved clonotypes. Generation probabilities for all TCRbeta clonotypes obtained by the gDNA method from a handful of donors were computed using OLGA. What TCRdb holds here is the immuneACCESS table cut down to in-frame rearrangements. Part of the clones is not present; checked against another copy, under half of the missing clones reflect an unresolved V gene, and the others are unexplained. From that table come the V and J calls and clone size; the DNA was used to work out D and trimming. This sample lists approximately 590,000 clones; nearly 97% were detected once. Approximately 0.1% of the sample rests with the top ten.

As to this clone: The clone's antigen remains unknown. No quality values exist for individual bases; no much larger clone is one base distant.

The sequenced material came from naive CD8+ T cells sorted from blood. The sample's cell subset or site, from its label and the paper: CD45RA+CCR7+. The chain is assembled from TRBV5-4 and TRBJ2-7; 10 central nucleotides agree with TRBD2. This TCR derives from a woman younger than 45 in good health. The nucleotides read TGTGCCAGCAGTCCCCTAGCGGGAGACGAGCAGTACTTC. Its product reads: CASSPLAGDEQYF.